This TCR beta chain was obtained from a study of cytomegalovirus exposure and HLA in healthy donors. General study points: Later on, analysis showed that most CMV-associated TCR beta chains appeared to be HLA-restricted. Available immune exposure information covered CMV serostatus only. A link between a missense DCLRE1C variant and TCR beta V- and J-gene trimming emerged from a later analysis. TCR beta sequences numbering under 20,000 were associated with HLA alleles at 0.05 false discovery rate in a later analysis.

The trim removed 5 bases at V and 8 bases at J, leaving 3 bases unmatched. This CDR3 region has 14 residues. In germline, CDR1 is SGHAT, CDR2 FQNNGV. PCR was performed using 60 Vbeta and 13 Jbeta primers. The repertoire was sequenced with immunoSEQ multiplex PCR; TCRdb's copy has only in-frame clones and lacks some. The sample totals around 51,000 clones; its top ten clones hold 2% to 2.5%. Considering frequency, this clone is medium-sized. Its antigen is still unknown. Sequencing input: PBMCs. This clonotype was sampled from a woman aged 40 to 55 in good health and CMV-seronegative. V usage is TRBV11-2 and J usage is TRBJ1-4; 12 bases are shared with TRBD1. CDR3 DNA sequence: TGTGCCAGCAGCATGGGACAGGGGGCAGAAAAACTGTTTTTT. Protein sequence: CASSMGQGAEKLFF.